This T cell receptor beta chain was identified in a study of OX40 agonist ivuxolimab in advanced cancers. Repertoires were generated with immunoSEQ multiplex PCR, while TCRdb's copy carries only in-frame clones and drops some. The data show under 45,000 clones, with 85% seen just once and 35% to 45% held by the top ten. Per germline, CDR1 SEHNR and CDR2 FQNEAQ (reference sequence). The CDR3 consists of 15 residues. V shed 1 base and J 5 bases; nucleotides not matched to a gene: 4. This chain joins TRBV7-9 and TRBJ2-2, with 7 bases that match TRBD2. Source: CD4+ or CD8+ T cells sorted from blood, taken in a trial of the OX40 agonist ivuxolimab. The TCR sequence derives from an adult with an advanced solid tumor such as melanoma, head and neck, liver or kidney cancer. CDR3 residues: CASSLGVAGTGELFF. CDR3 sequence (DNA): TGTGCCAGCAGCTTAGGAGTAGCGGGTACCGGGGAGCTGTTTTTT.